This T cell receptor (beta chain) was obtained from a study of shared clonotypes between healthy human individuals. Notes on this clone: The antigen is not known.

How the authors handled the data: ImmunoSEQ output lacked quality scores and full-length reads, limiting matched filtering. TCRdb keeps only in-frame clones here, not all; method: immunoSEQ multiplex PCR. The V and J calls and the clone size are those of that table, but D and trimming were determined from the DNA. Among 950,000 to 1,300,000 clones listed, approximately 76% were seen once. Study-level points and caveats: Estimated richness was generally greater in naive than memory subsets. Relative to their counterparts shared across all four donors, non-shared clonotypes exhibited diminished generation probabilities.

Germline V gene sequence: CDR1 SGHNT, CDR2 YYREEE (reference sequence). CDR3 length equals 11 residues. Trimming removed 1 base from V and 6 bases from J, with 3 bases in between. The V gene is TRBV5-4, the J gene TRBJ2-3; D unclear. The sequencing sample was made of memory CD4+ T cells sorted from blood. The subset: CD45RA-negative fraction. The receptor comes from a man younger than 30 in good health. In nucleotides, the CDR3 is TGTGCCAGCAGCTTGACTGATACGCAGTATTTT. Translation gives CASSLTDTQYF. The complete variable domain, with remaining parts taken from reference TRBV5-4 and TRBJ2-3, reads ETGVTQSPTHLIKTRGQQVTLRCSSQSGHNTVSWYQQALGQGPQFIFQYYREEENGRGNFPPRFSGLQFPNYSSELNVNALELDDSALYLCASSLTDTQYFGPGTRLTVL.